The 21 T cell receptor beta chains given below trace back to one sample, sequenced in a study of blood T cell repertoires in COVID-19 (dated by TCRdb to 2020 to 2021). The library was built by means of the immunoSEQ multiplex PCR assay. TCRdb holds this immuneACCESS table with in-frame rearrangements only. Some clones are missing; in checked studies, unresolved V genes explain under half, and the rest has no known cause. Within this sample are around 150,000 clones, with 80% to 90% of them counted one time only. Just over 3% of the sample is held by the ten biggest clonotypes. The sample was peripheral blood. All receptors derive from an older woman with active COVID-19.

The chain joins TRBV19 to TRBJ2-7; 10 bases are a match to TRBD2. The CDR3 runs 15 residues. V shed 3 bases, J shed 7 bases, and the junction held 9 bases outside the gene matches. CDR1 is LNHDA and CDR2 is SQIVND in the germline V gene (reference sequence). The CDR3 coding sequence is TGTGCCAGTAGTATCACTAGCGGGACCCCCTGGGAGCAGTACTTC. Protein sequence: CASSITSGTPWEQYF.

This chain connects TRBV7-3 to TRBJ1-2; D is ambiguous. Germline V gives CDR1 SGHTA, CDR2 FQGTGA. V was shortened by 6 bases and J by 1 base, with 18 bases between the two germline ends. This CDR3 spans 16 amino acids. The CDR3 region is CASRSGWGLGNYGYTF. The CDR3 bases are TGTGCCAGCAGGAGCGGTTGGGGTTTGGGTAACTATGGCTACACCTTC.

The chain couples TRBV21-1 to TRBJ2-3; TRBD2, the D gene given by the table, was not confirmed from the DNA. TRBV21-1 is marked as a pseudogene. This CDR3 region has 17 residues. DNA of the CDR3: TGTGCCAGCAGCAAAGCTAGGCGGGGCCCCCAAACAGATACGCAGTATTTT. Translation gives CASSKARRGPQTDTQYF.

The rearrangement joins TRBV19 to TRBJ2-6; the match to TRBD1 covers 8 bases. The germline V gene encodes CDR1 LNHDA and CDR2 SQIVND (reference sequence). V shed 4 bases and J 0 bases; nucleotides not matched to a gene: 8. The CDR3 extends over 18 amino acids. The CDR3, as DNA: TGTGCCAGTAGTACCTGGACAGGGCAGAGCTCTGGGGCCAACGTCCTGACTTTC. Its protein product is CASSTWTGQSSGANVLTF.

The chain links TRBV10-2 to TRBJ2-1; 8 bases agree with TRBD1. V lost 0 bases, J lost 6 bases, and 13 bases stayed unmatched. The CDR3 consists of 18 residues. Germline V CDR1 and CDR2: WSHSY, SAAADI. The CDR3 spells CASSESSLTGTGSNEQFF. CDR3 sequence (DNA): TGCGCCAGCAGTGAGTCATCTCTCACCGGGACAGGATCCAATGAGCAGTTCTTC.

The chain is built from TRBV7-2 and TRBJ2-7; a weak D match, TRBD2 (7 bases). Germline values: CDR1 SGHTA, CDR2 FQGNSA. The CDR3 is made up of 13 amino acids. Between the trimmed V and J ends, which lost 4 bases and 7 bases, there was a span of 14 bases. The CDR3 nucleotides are TGTGCCAGCAGCTATCTAGGGAGGGGGGAGCAGTACTTC. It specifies CASSYLGRGEQYF.

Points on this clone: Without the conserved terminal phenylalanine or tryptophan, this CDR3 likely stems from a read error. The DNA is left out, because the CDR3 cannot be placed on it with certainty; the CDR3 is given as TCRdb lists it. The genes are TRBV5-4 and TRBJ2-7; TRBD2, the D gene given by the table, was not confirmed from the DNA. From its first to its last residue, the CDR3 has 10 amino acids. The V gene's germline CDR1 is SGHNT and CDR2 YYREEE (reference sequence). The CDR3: CASSGGANCG.

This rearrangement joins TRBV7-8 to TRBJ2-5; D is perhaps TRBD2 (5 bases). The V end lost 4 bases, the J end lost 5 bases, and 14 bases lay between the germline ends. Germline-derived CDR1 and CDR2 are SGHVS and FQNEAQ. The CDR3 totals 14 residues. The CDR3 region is CASSSWTDRETQYF. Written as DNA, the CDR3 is TGTGCCAGCAGCTCCTGGACTGATCGGGAGACCCAGTACTTC.

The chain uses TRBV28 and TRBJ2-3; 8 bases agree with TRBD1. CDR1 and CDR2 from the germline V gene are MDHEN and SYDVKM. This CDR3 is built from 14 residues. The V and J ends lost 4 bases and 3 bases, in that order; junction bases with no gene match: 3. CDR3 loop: CASSYTGGTDTQYF. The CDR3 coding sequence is TGTGCCAGCAGTTATACAGGGGGGACAGATACGCAGTATTTT. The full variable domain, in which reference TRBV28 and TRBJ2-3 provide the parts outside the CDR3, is DVKVTQSSRYLVKRTGEKVFLECVQDMDHENMFWYRQDPGLGLRLIYFSYDVKMKEKGDIPEGYSVSREKKERFSLILESASTNQTSMYLCASSYTGGTDTQYFGPGTRLTVL.

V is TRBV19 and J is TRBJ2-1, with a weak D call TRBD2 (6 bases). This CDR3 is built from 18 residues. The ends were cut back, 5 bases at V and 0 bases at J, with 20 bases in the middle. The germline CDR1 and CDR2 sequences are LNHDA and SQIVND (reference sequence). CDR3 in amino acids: CASSPNRLDPISYNEQFF. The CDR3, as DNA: TGTGCCAGTAGTCCCAACCGACTAGACCCAATCTCCTACAATGAGCAGTTCTTC. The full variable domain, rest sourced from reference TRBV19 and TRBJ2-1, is DGGITQSPKYLFRKEGQNVTLSCEQNLNHDAMYWYRQDPGQGLRLIYYSQIVNDFQKGDIAEGYSVSREKKESFPLTVTSAQKNPTAFYLCASSPNRLDPISYNEQFFGPGTRLTVL.

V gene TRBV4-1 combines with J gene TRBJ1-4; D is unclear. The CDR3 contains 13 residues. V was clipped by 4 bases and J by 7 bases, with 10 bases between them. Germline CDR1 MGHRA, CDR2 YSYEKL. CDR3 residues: CASSRFAGEKLFF. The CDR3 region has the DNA TGCGCCAGCAGCCGGTTCGCAGGTGAAAAACTGTTTTTT.

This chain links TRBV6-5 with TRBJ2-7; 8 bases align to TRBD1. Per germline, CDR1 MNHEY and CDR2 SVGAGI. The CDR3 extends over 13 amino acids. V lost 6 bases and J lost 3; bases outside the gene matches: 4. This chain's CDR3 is CASRGTGNYEQYF. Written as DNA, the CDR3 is TGTGCCAGCAGGGGGACAGGTAACTACGAGCAGTACTTC.

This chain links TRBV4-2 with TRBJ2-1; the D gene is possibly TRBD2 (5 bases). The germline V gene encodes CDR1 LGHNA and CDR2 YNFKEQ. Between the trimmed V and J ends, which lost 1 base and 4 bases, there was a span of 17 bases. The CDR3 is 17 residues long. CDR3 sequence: CASSQVRSSGVYNEQFF. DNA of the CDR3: TGTGCCAGCAGCCAAGTGCGGTCGAGCGGAGTATACAATGAGCAGTTCTTC.

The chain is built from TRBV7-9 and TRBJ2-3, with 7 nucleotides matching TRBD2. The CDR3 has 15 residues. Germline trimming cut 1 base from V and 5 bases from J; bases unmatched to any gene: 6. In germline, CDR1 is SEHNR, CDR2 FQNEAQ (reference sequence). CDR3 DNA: TGTGCCAGCAGCTTAGGTCTAGCGGCAGGAGATACGCAGTATTTT. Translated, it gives CASSLGLAAGDTQYF. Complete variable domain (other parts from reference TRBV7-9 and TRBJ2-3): DTGVSQNPRHKITKRGQNVTFRCDPISEHNRLYWYRQTLGQGPEFLTYFQNEAQLEKSRLLSDRFSAERPKGSFSTLEIQRTEQGDSAMYLCASSLGLAAGDTQYFGPGTRLTVL.

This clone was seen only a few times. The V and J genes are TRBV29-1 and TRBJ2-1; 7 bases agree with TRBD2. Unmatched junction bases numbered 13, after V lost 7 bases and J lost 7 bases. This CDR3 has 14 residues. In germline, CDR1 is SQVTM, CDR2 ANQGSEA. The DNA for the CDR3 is TGCAGCGCCGGGCGCGGGAGTAGTAGGAATGAGCAGTTCTTC. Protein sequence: CSAGRGSSRNEQFF.

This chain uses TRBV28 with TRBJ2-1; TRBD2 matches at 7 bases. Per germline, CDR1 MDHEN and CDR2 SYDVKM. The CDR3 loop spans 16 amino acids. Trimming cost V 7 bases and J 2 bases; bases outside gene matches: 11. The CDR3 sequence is CASKLGLADPYNEQFF. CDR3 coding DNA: TGTGCCAGCAAACTCGGTCTAGCGGATCCCTACAATGAGCAGTTCTTC.

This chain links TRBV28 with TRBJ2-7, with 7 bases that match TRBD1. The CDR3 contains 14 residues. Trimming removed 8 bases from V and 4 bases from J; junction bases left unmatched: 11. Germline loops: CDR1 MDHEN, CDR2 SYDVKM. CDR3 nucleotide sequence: TGTGCCAGCCGTCCACCAGGGGGAAAATACGAGCAGTACTTC. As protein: CASRPPGGKYEQYF.

The CDR3 DNA follows: TGTGCCAGCAGTTTCACAGAGCTTAACGAGCAGTACTTC. Encoded protein: CASSFTELNEQYF. The chain recombines TRBV6-2 or TRBV6-3 with TRBJ2-7; the D is unclear. Trimming stripped 4 bases from V and 5 bases from J, with 12 bases between. The V gene's germline CDR1 is MNHEY and CDR2 SVGEGT. CDR3 length: 13 amino acids.

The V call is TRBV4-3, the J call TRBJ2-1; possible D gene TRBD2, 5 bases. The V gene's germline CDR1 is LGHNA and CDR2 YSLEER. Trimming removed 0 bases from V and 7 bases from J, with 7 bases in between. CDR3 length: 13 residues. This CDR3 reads CASSQEGGNEQFF. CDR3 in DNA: TGCGCCAGCAGCCAAGAGGGCGGGAATGAGCAGTTCTTC.

The CDR3 loop is CASSLAGGIDTQYF. The CDR3 nucleotides are TGCGCCAGCAGCTTGGCGGGGGGGATTGATACGCAGTATTTT. The chain carries TRBV5-1 and TRBJ2-3, with TRBD2 identical over 8 bases. Germline values: CDR1 SGHRS, CDR2 YFSETQ. J gave up 6 bases and V 0 bases, and 3 bases lay outside the gene matches. This CDR3 contains 14 residues.

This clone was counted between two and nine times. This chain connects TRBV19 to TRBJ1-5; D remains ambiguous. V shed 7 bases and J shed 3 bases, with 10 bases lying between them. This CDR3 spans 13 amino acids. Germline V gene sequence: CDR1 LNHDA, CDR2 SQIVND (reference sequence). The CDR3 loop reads CASTSGYNQPQHF. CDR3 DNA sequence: TGTGCCAGTACCTCAGGCTACAATCAGCCCCAGCATTTT.